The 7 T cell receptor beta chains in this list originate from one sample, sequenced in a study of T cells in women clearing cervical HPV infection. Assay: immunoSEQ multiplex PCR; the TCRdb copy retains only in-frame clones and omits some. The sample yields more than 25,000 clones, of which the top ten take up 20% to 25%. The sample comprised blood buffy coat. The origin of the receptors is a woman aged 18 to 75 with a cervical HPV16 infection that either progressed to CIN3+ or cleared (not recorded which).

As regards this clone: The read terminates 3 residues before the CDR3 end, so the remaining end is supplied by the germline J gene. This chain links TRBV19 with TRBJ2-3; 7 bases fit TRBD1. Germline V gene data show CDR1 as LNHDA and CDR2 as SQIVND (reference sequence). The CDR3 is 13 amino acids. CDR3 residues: CASSGTAQETQYF. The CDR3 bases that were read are TGTGCCAGTAGTGGGACAGCACAAGAGACG.

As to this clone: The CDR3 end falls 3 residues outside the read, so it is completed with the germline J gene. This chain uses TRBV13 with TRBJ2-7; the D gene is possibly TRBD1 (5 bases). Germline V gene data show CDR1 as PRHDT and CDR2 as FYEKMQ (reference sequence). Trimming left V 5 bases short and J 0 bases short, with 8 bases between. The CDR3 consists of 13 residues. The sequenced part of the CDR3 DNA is TGTGCCAGCAGCCCAGGGCCCTCCTACGAG. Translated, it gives CASSPGPSYE. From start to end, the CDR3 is CASSPGPSYEQYF.

The sequenced CDR3 bases are TGTGCCAGCAGCTTAGGGGCAGGCGAACCTTATGGC. It is translated as CASSLGAGEPYG. The CDR3, in full, reads CASSLGAGEPYGYTF. This chain links TRBV7-8 with TRBJ1-2; D ambiguous. Read data end 3 residues before the CDR3 end; the end is taken from the germline J gene. V was clipped by 1 base and J by 5 bases, with 14 bases between them. This CDR3 comprises 15 residues. The germline gives CDR1 SGHVS, CDR2 FQNEAQ.

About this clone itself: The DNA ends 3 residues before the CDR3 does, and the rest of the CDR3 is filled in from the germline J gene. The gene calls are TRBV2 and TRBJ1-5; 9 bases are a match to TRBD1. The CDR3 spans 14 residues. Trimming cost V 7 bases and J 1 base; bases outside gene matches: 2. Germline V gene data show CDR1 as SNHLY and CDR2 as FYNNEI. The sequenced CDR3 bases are TGTGCCAGCAAAGACAGGGGGAGCAATCAGCCC. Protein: CASKDRGSNQP. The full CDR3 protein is CASKDRGSNQPQHF. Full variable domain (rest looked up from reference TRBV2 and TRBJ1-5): EPEVTQTPSHQVTQMGQEVILRCVPISNHLYFYWYRQILGQKVEFLVSFYNNEISEKSEIFDDQFSVERPDGSNFTLKIRSTKLEDSAMYFCASKDRGSNQPQHFGDGTRLSIL.

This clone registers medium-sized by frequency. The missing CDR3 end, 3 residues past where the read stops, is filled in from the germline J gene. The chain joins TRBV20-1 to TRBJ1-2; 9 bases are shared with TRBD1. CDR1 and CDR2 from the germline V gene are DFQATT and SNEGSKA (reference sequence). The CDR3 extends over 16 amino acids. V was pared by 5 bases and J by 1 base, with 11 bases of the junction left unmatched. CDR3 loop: CSAVIPGTGINYGYTF. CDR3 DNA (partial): TGCAGTGCTGTAATCCCCGGGACAGGGATTAACTATGGC.

CDR3 bases read: TGCGCCAGCAGCGGGGGGAGGACTAGCGGGAGAGGGAATGAG. This gives the protein CASSGGRTSGRGNE. The full CDR3 reads CASSGGRTSGRGNEQFF. The chain links TRBV5-1 to TRBJ2-1, with 13 bases aligning to TRBD2. The read terminates 3 residues before the CDR3 end, so the remaining end is supplied by the germline J gene. V shed 4 bases and J 7 bases; nucleotides not matched to a gene: 11. The CDR3 covers 17 residues. Germline-derived CDR1 and CDR2 are SGHRS and YFSETQ. The full variable domain, with the rest looked up from reference TRBV5-1 and TRBJ2-1, is KAGVTQTPRYLIKTRGQQVTLSCSPISGHRSVSWYQQTPGQGLQFLFEYFSETQRNKGNFPGRFSGRQFSNSRSEMNVSTLELGDSALYLCASSGGRTSGRGNEQFFGPGTRLTVL.

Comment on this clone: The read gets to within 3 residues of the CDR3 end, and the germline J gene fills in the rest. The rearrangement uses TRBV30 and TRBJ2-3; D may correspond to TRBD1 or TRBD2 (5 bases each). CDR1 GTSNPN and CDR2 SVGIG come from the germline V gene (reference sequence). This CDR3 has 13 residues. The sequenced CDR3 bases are TGTGCCTGGACCTCAGGGAGCAATCAGCCG. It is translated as CAWTSGSNQP. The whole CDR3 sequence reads CAWTSGSNQPQYF.